These 11 T cell receptor beta chains were sequenced from one sample in a study of a mutant IDH1 vaccine in newly diagnosed glioma. The method was immunoSEQ multiplex PCR; TCRdb's version includes in-frame clones alone and lacks a portion of them. The table has about 64,000 clones, roughly 84% seen once; the top ten hold approximately 9.5%. Their target antigens are unknown. Time point meaning: week 11, during vaccination. With topical imiquimod, each dose of the vaccine consisted of 300 ug of mutant IDH1 20-mer peptide. Material: PBMCs, obtained from a glioma patient whose treatment included an IDH1 peptide vaccine. The source is a woman aged 45 to 65 with glioma.

The chain uses TRBV6-5 and TRBJ1-1, with D uncertain. The CDR3 is 15 amino acids. Trimming took off 0 bases at V and 2 bases at J, with 10 bases between the two ends. Germline CDR1 is MNHEY and CDR2 is SVGAGI. The DNA for the CDR3 is TGTGCCAGCAGTTACTCGAGAATGGGAAACACTGAAGCTTTCTTT. Protein product: CASSYSRMGNTEAFF.

V and J are TRBV21-1 and TRBJ1-6; the table's D call of TRBD1 was not tested on the DNA. TRBV21-1 is described as a pseudogene. CDR3 length equals 14 residues. CDR3 DNA: TGTGCAGAAAAGAACACAGGGTATAATTCACCCCTCCACTTT. It yields the protein CAEKNTGYNSPLHF.

The J gene is TRBJ2-5, the V gene TRBV18; no clear D gene. Germline V CDR1 and CDR2: KGHSH, LQKENI. CDR3 length: 13 amino acids. Deletions cut 6 bases from V and 5 bases from J, with 13 bases between. The CDR3 nucleotides read TGTGCCAGCTCCACCGGGTGGTATGAGACCCAGTACTTC. It translates to CASSTGWYETQYF.

In DNA, the CDR3 is TGTGCCAGCGGGCCGGGACAGGGAACAACTAATGAAAAACTGTTTTTT. This encodes CASGPGQGTTNEKLFF. The chain is built from TRBV2 and TRBJ1-4; 9 bases match TRBD1. Germline CDR1 reads SNHLY; CDR2 reads FYNNEI. The CDR3 runs to 16 residues. J was trimmed by 0 bases and V by 8 bases; bases with no gene match: 7.

This clone was seen a few times. The rearrangement uses TRBV6-1 and TRBJ1-5, with 7 bases matching TRBD1. The CDR3 runs to 15 residues. Per the germline V gene, CDR1 is MNHNS and CDR2 is SASEGT. After removal of 0 bases from V and 9 bases from J, the junction contained 8 bases not matched to a gene. The CDR3 DNA follows: TGTGCCAGCAGTGAAGCCACCCAGACAGGGAGGCCCCAGCATTTT. Protein: CASSEATQTGRPQHF.

The gene calls are TRBV2 and TRBJ1-2, with D possibly TRBD1 on 5 matching bases. Germline CDR1 SNHLY, CDR2 FYNNEI. The length of the CDR3 is 13 residues. V lost 11 bases and J lost 3, with 16 bases in between. The CDR3 sequence: CAGPGTPDYGYTF. DNA for the CDR3: TGTGCCGGCCCTGGGACCCCTGACTATGGCTACACCTTC.

The genes are TRBV7-8 and TRBJ1-5, with TRBD1 matching 11 bases. The CDR3 contains 18 residues. Germline V gene lookup returns CDR1 SGHVS and CDR2 FQNEAQ. Trimming took 1 base from V and 8 from J; bases not matched to a gene: 13. The CDR3 sequence is CASSLGGRGTGGQKPQHF. CDR3 nucleotides: TGTGCCAGCAGCTTAGGGGGCAGGGGGACAGGGGGACAAAAGCCCCAGCATTTT.

The chain has TRBV11-3 and TRBJ1-1; possible D gene TRBD1, 5 bases. CDR1 and CDR2 (germline): SGHNT, YENEEA. The V end was cut by 6 bases, the J end by 0 bases, with 8 bases between. The CDR3 consists of 13 residues. The CDR3 DNA reads as TGTGCCAGCAGTCCACAGGTGAACACTGAAGCTTTCTTT. It codes for CASSPQVNTEAFF. The full variable domain, with the rest looked up from reference TRBV11-3 and TRBJ1-1, is EAGVVQSPRYKIIEKKQPVAFWCNPISGHNTLYWYLQNLGQGPELLIRYENEEAVDDSQLPKDRFSAERLKGVDSTLKIQPAELGDSAVYLCASSPQVNTEAFFGQGTRLTVV.

The chain combines TRBV5-1 with TRBJ2-1, with a weak D call TRBD2 (6 bases). Germline V CDR1 and CDR2: SGHRS, YFSETQ. There are 15 residues in the CDR3. Trimming took 7 bases from V and 1 from J, leaving 15 bases between them. CDR3 bases: TGCGCCAGCTCAGAGTGGGGGGATTCCTACAATGAGCAGTTCTTC. It encodes CASSEWGDSYNEQFF.

The rearrangement joins TRBV6-1 to TRBJ2-3; D call uncertain. V dropped 6 bases and J dropped 0 bases, with 13 bases sitting between them. This CDR3 spans 15 amino acids. Germline V gene data show CDR1 as MNHNS and CDR2 as SASEGT. The DNA for the CDR3 is TGTGCCAGCAGCCGAGAGGACGGGAGCACAGATACGCAGTATTTT. Its translation: CASSREDGSTDTQYF.

The chain joins TRBV2 to TRBJ2-1; TRBD1 might be the D (5 bases). Per the germline V gene, CDR1 is SNHLY and CDR2 is FYNNEI. Trimming pared 1 base from V and 1 base from J, leaving 11 bases between. The CDR3 runs 16 residues. CDR3 residues: CASSEDAGKSYNEQFF. In nucleotides, the CDR3 is TGTGCCAGCAGTGAAGATGCAGGGAAGTCCTACAATGAGCAGTTCTTC.